A selection of T cell receptor beta chains follows, all from one sample in a study of T cells in tuberculosis. Assay used: immunoSEQ multiplex PCR; TCRdb lists only in-frame clones, some missing. The sample consists of roughly 30,000 clones, approximately 89% of them appearing once. Sequenced sample: PBMCs. The receptors were gathered from a donor between 5 and 29 years old with latent tuberculosis or without tuberculosis infection. The CDR3 runs from the conserved cysteine through the conserved F or W. The order of the fields is clone size, J gene, D gene, V gene, CDR3 protein, CDR3 DNA. The D gene is left open where the match is weak. Expanded clones are given a class, and other clones once, few, many or no size at all.

once TRBJ2-5 - TRBV9 CASSAVVQGGTQYF TGTGCCAGCAGCGCCGTGGTTCAGGGGGGTACCCAGTACTTC
- TRBJ2-7 - TRBV7-2 CASSLVQLYEQYF TGTGCCAGCAGCTTAGTACAGCTCTACGAGCAGTACTTC
- TRBJ2-2 TRBD2 TRBV7-9 CASRPTSGNTGELFF TGTGCCAGCAGGCCGACTAGCGGGAACACCGGGGAGCTGTTTTTT
once TRBJ2-1 TRBD2 TRBV5-5 CASTVGASGSVNEQFF TGTGCCAGCACAGTGGGGGCTAGCGGGAGCGTCAATGAGCAGTTCTTC
- TRBJ1-1 - TRBV6-5 CASSYSGGANTEAFF TGTGCCAGCAGTTACTCAGGGGGGGCGAACACTGAAGCTTTCTTT
- TRBJ1-1 TRBD1 TRBV7-2 CASSVGTAMNTEAFF TGTGCCAGCAGCGTTGGGACAGCGATGAACACTGAAGCTTTCTTT
- TRBJ2-7 TRBD2 TRBV19 CASSISGTYEQYF TGTGCCAGTAGTATAAGCGGGACCTACGAGCAGTACTTC
- TRBJ2-5 - TRBV9 CASSVGTAGETQYF TGTGCCAGCAGCGTAGGGACCGCGGGAGAGACCCAGTACTTC
- TRBJ2-7 TRBD1 TRBV28 CASSIRQGLREQYF TGTGCCAGCAGTATCAGACAGGGCCTTAGGGAGCAGTACTTC
few TRBJ1-1 - TRBV5-1 CASSLARGEDRNTEAFF TGCGCCAGCAGCTTGGCCAGGGGCGAGGATCGGAACACTGAAGCTTTCTTT
- TRBJ2-1 - TRBV11-2 CASSSPKFEARFQQFF TGTGCCAGCAGCTCCCCTAAGTTCGAGGCTCGATTTCAGCAGTTCTTC
- TRBJ1-2 - TRBV28 CASSLSRARAYGYTF TGTGCCAGCAGTTTAAGCCGTGCGAGGGCCTATGGCTACACCTTC
- TRBJ2-1 TRBD2 TRBV5-1 CASSIGLAAYSYNEQFF TGCGCCAGCAGCATAGGACTAGCGGCCTACAGCTACAATGAGCAGTTCTTC
- TRBJ1-2 - TRBV6-6 CASSRTASNYGYTF TGTGCCAGCAGCCGGACAGCCTCTAACTATGGCTACACCTTC
- TRBJ2-3 - TRBV7-2 CASSSRPGISSTDTQYF TGTGCCAGCAGCTCCCGCCCAGGGATATCTAGCACAGATACGCAGTATTTT
- TRBJ2-7 - TRBV5-6 CASSLGQVVYEQYF TGTGCCAGCAGCTTGGGACAGGTGGTATACGAGCAGTACTTC
- TRBJ2-3 - TRBV7-2 CASRTTRGRSTDTQYF TGTGCCAGCAGAACTACACGGGGTAGAAGCACAGATACGCAGTATTTT
- TRBJ2-7 TRBD1 TRBV5-1 CASSFDRGGYEQYF TGCGCCAGCAGCTTTGACAGGGGAGGATACGAGCAGTACTTC
- TRBJ2-6 TRBD1 TRBV7-2 CASSSARTGGASGANVLTF TGTGCCAGCAGCTCGGCCCGGACAGGGGGAGCCTCTGGGGCCAACGTCCTGACTTTC
- TRBJ1-6 - TRBV30 CAWSEPGLGSYNSPLHF TGTGCCTGGAGTGAGCCCGGTCTCGGGTCCTATAATTCACCCCTCCACTTT
- TRBJ2-5 TRBD2 TRBV25-1 CASSEYTSGRVGETQYF TGTGCCAGCAGTGAATATACTAGCGGGAGGGTGGGAGAGACCCAGTACTTC
- TRBJ2-1 TRBD1 TRBV9 CASSVTGQGNYNEQFF TGTGCCAGCAGCGTTACAGGACAGGGGAACTACAATGAGCAGTTCTTC
- TRBJ1-4 - TRBV19 CASSSPGDGKEKLFF TGTGCCAGTAGTTCTCCAGGGGATGGAAAGGAAAAACTGTTTTTT
- TRBJ2-3 TRBD2 TRBV4-2 CASSQGLREAAQYF TGTGCCAGCAGCCAAGGACTACGGGAGGCAGCGCAGTATTTT
- TRBJ2-7 - TRBV5-1 CASSLSNSYEQYF TGCGCCAGCAGCTTATCTAACTCCTACGAGCAGTACTTC
- TRBJ2-2 - TRBV4-3 CATGGDSGELFF TGCGCCACGGGCGGGGACAGCGGGGAGCTGTTTTTT